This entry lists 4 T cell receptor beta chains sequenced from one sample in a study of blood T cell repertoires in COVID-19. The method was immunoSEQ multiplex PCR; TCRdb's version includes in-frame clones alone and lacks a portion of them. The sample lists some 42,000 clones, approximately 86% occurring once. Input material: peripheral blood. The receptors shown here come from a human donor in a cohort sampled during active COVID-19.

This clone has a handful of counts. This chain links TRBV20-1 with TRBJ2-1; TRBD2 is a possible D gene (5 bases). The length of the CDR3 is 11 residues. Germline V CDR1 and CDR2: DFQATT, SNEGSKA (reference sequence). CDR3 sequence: CRGSSNNEQFF. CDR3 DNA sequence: TGCAGGGGGAGTTCCAACAATGAGCAGTTCTTC.

The CDR3 spells CASSLGQLNYGYTF. DNA of the CDR3: TGTGCCAGCAGCTTGGGACAGCTCAACTATGGCTACACCTTC. This chain joins TRBV11-2 and TRBJ1-2, with 7 nucleotides matching TRBD1. CDR3 length: 14 amino acids. The V and J ends lost 3 bases and 2 bases, in that order; junction bases with no gene match: 3. Germline V gene lookup returns CDR1 SGHAT and CDR2 FQNNGV.

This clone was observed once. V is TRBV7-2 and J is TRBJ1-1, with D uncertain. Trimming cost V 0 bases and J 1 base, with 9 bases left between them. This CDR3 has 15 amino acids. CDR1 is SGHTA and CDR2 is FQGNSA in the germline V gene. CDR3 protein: CASSLASSGNTEAFF. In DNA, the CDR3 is TGTGCCAGCAGCTTAGCGTCTTCAGGGAACACTGAAGCTTTCTTT. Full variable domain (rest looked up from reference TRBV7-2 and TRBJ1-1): GAGVSQSPSNKVTEKGKDVELRCDPISGHTALYWYRQSLGQGLEFLIYFQGNSAPDKSGLPSDRFSAERTGGSVSTLTIQRTQQEDSAVYLCASSLASSGNTEAFFGQGTRLTVV.

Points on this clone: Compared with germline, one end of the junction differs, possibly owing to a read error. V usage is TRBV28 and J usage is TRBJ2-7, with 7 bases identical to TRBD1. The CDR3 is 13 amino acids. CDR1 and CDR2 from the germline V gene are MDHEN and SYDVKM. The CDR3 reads CASSLGSRTGWVF. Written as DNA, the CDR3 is TGTGCCAGCAGTTTAGGTAGCCGGACAGGTTGGGTCTTC.